This T cell receptor (beta chain) was profiled in a study of blood T cell repertoires in COVID-19. Source study methods: Nucleated cell number was recorded as an estimate derived from reference gene primer amplification. TCRdb's table, derived via immunoSEQ multiplex PCR, lists solely in-frame clones and lacks some. The DNA gave D and trimming, while V, J and clone size come from that table. The data show 200,000 to 300,000 clones, approximately 90% seen once. After removal of 6 bases from V and 0 bases from J, the junction contained 9 bases not matched to a gene. Germline CDR1 and CDR2: SGHAT and FQNNGV. There are 16 residues in the CDR3.

The specimen sequenced was PBMCs or T cells enriched from blood (not recorded which). The gene calls are TRBV11-2 and TRBJ1-1; 8 bases are shared with TRBD1. This clonotype originated in a woman between 35 and 50 years old with acute COVID-19. CDR3 DNA: TGTGCCAGCAGTTACGGACAGGGAAACATGAACACTGAAGCTTTCTTT. Translation gives CASSYGQGNMNTEAFF.